The clone carrying this T cell receptor (beta chain) appeared many times. Its antigen is still unknown. Amplification of TCR beta CDR3 regions used RNA as the template. The study used the HTBI primer set for a first-round RT-PCR of the TCR CDR3. TCRdb reprocessed the multiplex PCR reads with MiXCR, giving one entry per CDR3 protein. The data show over 400,000 distinct CDR3 sequences, approximately 23% seen once. This sample was taken from a study of T cells in Graves' hyperthyroidism and ophthalmopathy. Overall study: Peripheral blood was acquired at first diagnosis, ahead of any therapy whatsoever. General study points: Ophthalmopathy was separated from stable hyperthyroidism by a 13 V-J model. Among clonotypes expanded in thyroid above 0.001, most were also found in blood.

V gave up 4 bases and J gave up 0 bases; unmatched junction bases: 8. This CDR3 region has 16 residues. The germline V gene has CDR1 SGHNT and CDR2 YYREEE (reference sequence). Pregnant or lactating patients were excluded, as were those with uncontrolled infection or other autoimmune disease. The gene calls are TRBV5-4 and TRBJ1-2, with 8 bases matching TRBD1. The specimen sequenced was blood. This TCR was recovered from a woman in her sixties or seventies with Graves' ophthalmopathy. CDR3 bases: TGTGCCAGCAGCCGCGGACAGGGCCGGACTAACTATGGCTACACCTTC. This translates into CASSRGQGRTNYGYTF.